Each of the 26 T cell receptor beta chains below was sequenced from the same sample in a study of cytomegalovirus exposure and HLA in healthy donors. This PCR relied on a set of 60 Vbeta primers and 13 Jbeta primers. Data came from immunoSEQ multiplex PCR; TCRdb stores just in-frame clones and leaves some out. The table records hundreds of thousands of clones, around 76% of them present only once. Material for sequencing was PBMCs. All receptors derive from a man aged 40-49 years in good health and CMV-seropositive.

V gene TRBV10-2 combines with J gene TRBJ2-7, with D maybe TRBD2 (5 bases). The CDR3 totals 13 residues. The ends were cut back, 5 bases at V and 3 bases at J, with 11 bases in the middle. Germline V lookup: CDR1 WSHSY, CDR2 SAAADI. The CDR3 DNA reads as TGCGCCAGCAGTTCGCTAGCTGTCTACGAGCAGTACGTC. Translated: CASSSLAVYEQYV.

The chain carries TRBV18 and TRBJ2-1; the D is unclear. CDR1 is KGHSH and CDR2 is LQKENI in the germline V gene. The CDR3 length is 11 residues. Trimming shortened V by 7 bases and J by 6 bases, and 7 bases separated the two germline ends. The CDR3 region has the DNA TGTGCCAGCTTCCTTGTCAATGAGCAGTTCTTC. Its translation is CASFLVNEQFF. The full variable domain, its missing parts supplied by reference TRBV18 and TRBJ2-1, is NAGVMQNPRHLVRRRGQEARLRCSPMKGHSHVYWYRQLPEEGLKFMVYLQKENIIDESGMPKERFSAEFPKEGPSILRIQQVVRGDSAAYFCASFLVNEQFFGPGTRLTVL.

This chain joins TRBV4-2 and TRBJ2-7; D possibly corresponds to TRBD1 (5 bases). The CDR3 is 15 amino acids. Deletions cut 0 bases from V and 7 bases from J, with 16 bases between. CDR1 and CDR2 (germline): LGHNA, YNFKEQ. The CDR3 nucleotides are TGTGCCAGCAGCCAAGAATTCAGGGATACTGGGGAGCAGTACTTC. Translation gives CASSQEFRDTGEQYF.

V usage is TRBV19 and J usage is TRBJ2-5, with TRBD2 identical over 12 bases. Germline V lookup: CDR1 LNHDA, CDR2 SQIVND (reference sequence). Trimming cost V 4 bases and J 5 bases; bases outside gene matches: 8. The CDR3 sequence is 16 residues long. The CDR3 nucleotides read TGTGCCAGTAGTAAAGCTAGCGGGAGGGCCGGGGAGACCCAGTACTTC. The encoded protein is CASSKASGRAGETQYF.

V and J are TRBV6-4 and TRBJ2-1; 8 nucleotides line up with TRBD2. CDR3 size: 16 residues. V gave up 4 bases and J gave up 4 bases; unmatched junction bases: 9. In germline, CDR1 is MRHNA, CDR2 SNTAGT. This CDR3 is CASSAELGLGYNEQFF. DNA of the CDR3: TGTGCCAGCAGTGCGGAGTTGGGACTAGGGTACAATGAGCAGTTCTTC.

The V gene is TRBV19, the J gene TRBJ1-1; no definite D call. This CDR3 is built from 13 residues. Trimming took 5 bases from V and 0 from J, leaving 7 bases between them. Germline loops: CDR1 LNHDA, CDR2 SQIVND (reference sequence). Here the CDR3 reads CASSPPLNTEAFF. In DNA form, the CDR3 reads TGTGCCAGTAGTCCCCCCTTGAACACTGAAGCTTTCTTT.

This chain uses TRBV29-1 with TRBJ1-2, with D unresolved. CDR1 is SQVTM and CDR2 is ANQGSEA in the germline V gene. The CDR3 sequence is 14 residues long. V gave up 3 bases and J gave up 5 bases, with 16 bases separating them. The CDR3 sequence is CSVESAGSGYGYTF. The CDR3 DNA reads TGCAGCGTTGAGTCGGCAGGCAGCGGGTATGGCTACACCTTC.

This clone was detected only once. The rearrangement uses TRBV7-9 and TRBJ2-7; the D gene is possibly TRBD1 (6 bases). This CDR3 has 13 amino acids. V lost 4 bases to trimming and J lost 2 bases, with 9 bases between them. Germline assignment: CDR1 SEHNR and CDR2 FQNEAQ (reference sequence). CDR3 amino acids: CASSSTGAYEQYF. The DNA for the CDR3 is TGTGCCAGCAGCTCGACAGGTGCCTACGAGCAGTACTTC.

The chain is built from TRBV21-1 and TRBJ2-7; the table assigns TRBD2, which was not confirmed against the DNA. TRBV21-1 counts as a pseudogene. This CDR3 has 19 amino acids. The CDR3 region has the DNA TGTGCCAGCAGCATCCAGCGAGCGGAGGAACTGGAAAGCTCCTACGAGCAGTACGTC. This codes for CASSIQRAEELESSYEQYV.

This clone showed up just a few times. V is TRBV7-3 and J is TRBJ2-1, with 13 nucleotides matching TRBD2. After removal of 4 bases from V and 7 bases from J, the junction contained 7 bases not matched to a gene. Germline-derived CDR1 and CDR2 are SGHTA and FQGTGA. This CDR3 region has 16 residues. Written as DNA, the CDR3 is TGTGCCAGCAGCTCGAAAGGACTAGCGGGAGCGAATGAGCAGTTCTTC. Translating gives CASSSKGLAGANEQFF. The full variable domain, rest sourced from reference TRBV7-3 and TRBJ2-1, is GAGVSQTPSNKVTEKGKYVELRCDPISGHTALYWYRQSLGQGPEFLIYFQGTGAADDSGLPNDRFFAVRPEGSVSTLKIQRTERGDSAVYLCASSSKGLAGANEQFFGPGTRLTVL.

The chain is built from TRBV9 and TRBJ2-2, with D perhaps TRBD2 (5 bases). This CDR3 is 15 amino acids long. Germline CDR1 reads SGDLS; CDR2 reads YYNGEE. Deletions cut 7 bases from V and 9 bases from J, with 22 bases between. CDR3 sequence reads: CASSPGVGGLRELFF. Written as DNA, the CDR3 is TGTGCCAGCTCACCCGGGGTCGGCGGGTTGAGGGAGCTGTTTTTT.

The count of this clone is one. This sequence joins TRBV27 and TRBJ2-1; D might be TRBD1 (5 bases). There are 11 residues in the CDR3. The germline gives CDR1 MNHEY, CDR2 SMNVEV (reference sequence). The ends were cut back, 7 bases at V and 14 bases at J, with 15 bases in the middle. CDR3: CASKKGPSEFF. The CDR3 region has the DNA TGTGCCAGCAAGAAGGGGCCGAGTGAGTTCTTC.

About this clone: At one end the junction does not follow the germline gene, possibly because of a read error. J is TRBJ2-7 and V is TRBV7-9; 10 bases line up with TRBD1. Germline lookup yields CDR1 SEHNR and CDR2 FQNEAQ (reference sequence). The CDR3 has 17 residues. CDR3 nucleotide sequence: TGTTCCAGCAGCTTAGGCGGACAGGGGGAACTGTCCTACGAGCAGTACTTC. Encoded protein: CSSSLGGQGELSYEQYF.

This chain joins TRBV9 and TRBJ2-3, with 7 positions matching TRBD2. The germline gives CDR1 SGDLS, CDR2 YYNGEE. With 2 bases clipped from V and 6 bases from J, the junction kept 12 bases outside the gene matches. The CDR3 runs 16 residues. The CDR3 sequence is CASSVAPDRRGDTQYF. Written as DNA, the CDR3 is TGTGCCAGCAGCGTCGCCCCCGACCGGCGGGGGGATACGCAGTATTTT.

Note on this clone: The same CDR3 arises from other DNA sequences in this sample as well. The V gene is TRBV5-1, the J gene TRBJ1-5, with D possibly matching TRBD1 (5 bases). CDR1 SGHRS and CDR2 YFSETQ come from the germline V gene. The CDR3 sequence is 14 residues long. V was clipped by 2 bases and J by 2 bases, with 8 bases between them. The CDR3 region is CASSLGGGNQPQHF. In DNA, the CDR3 is TGCGCCAGCAGCTTAGGAGGGGGCAATCAGCCCCAGCATTTT.

V usage is TRBV14 and J usage is TRBJ2-1, with 14 bases matching TRBD2. Germline V gives CDR1 SGHDN, CDR2 FVKESK. Trimming took 3 bases from V and 8 from J; bases not matched to a gene: 6. The CDR3 is made up of 16 amino acids. The CDR3 reads CASSHPGTSGSYEQFF. The CDR3, as DNA: TGTGCCAGCAGCCATCCCGGGACTAGCGGGAGCTATGAGCAGTTCTTC.

The rearrangement joins TRBV28 to TRBJ1-2, with 8 bases aligning to TRBD1. CDR3 size: 13 residues. Germline lookup yields CDR1 MDHEN and CDR2 SYDVKM. Trimming cost V 5 bases and J 4 bases; bases outside gene matches: 3. CDR3 DNA: TGTGCCAGCAGTCGGACAGGGCGCTATGGCTACACCTTC. Protein product: CASSRTGRYGYTF.

This rearrangement joins TRBV2 to TRBJ1-1; tentative D call: TRBD1 (5 bases). CDR3 length equals 14 residues. Trimming shortened V by 4 bases and J by 3 bases, and 12 bases separated the two germline ends. Germline-derived CDR1 and CDR2 are SNHLY and FYNNEI. This chain's CDR3 is CASSGSGGDTEAFF. For the CDR3, the DNA is TGTGCCAGCAGTGGGTCCGGGGGTGACACTGAAGCTTTCTTT.

This rearrangement joins TRBV7-9 to TRBJ2-7, with a possible D match to TRBD1 (5 bases). V lost 4 bases, J lost 2 bases, and 9 bases lay in between. The CDR3 extends over 13 amino acids. The germline gives CDR1 SEHNR, CDR2 FQNEAQ (reference sequence). DNA for the CDR3: TGTGCCAGCAGCTCCCAGGGCACCTACGAGCAGTACTTC. This gives the protein CASSSQGTYEQYF.

V and J are TRBV28 and TRBJ1-2, with D possibly matching TRBD1 (6 bases). Germline values: CDR1 MDHEN, CDR2 SYDVKM. This CDR3 has 12 residues. Trimming left V 6 bases short and J 6 bases short, with 11 bases between. The CDR3 is CASRTQGNGYTF. The CDR3 coding sequence is TGTGCCAGCAGGACACAGGGAAATGGCTACACCTTC.

The CDR3 DNA follows: TGTGCCAGCTCCCCGGCAGGGCCCTCCTACGAGCAGTACTTC. This gives the protein CASSPAGPSYEQYF. This chain connects TRBV27 to TRBJ2-7; possibly TRBD1 for D (5 bases). Trimming stripped 8 bases from V and 0 bases from J, with 14 bases between. This CDR3 has 14 residues. The germline gives CDR1 MNHEY, CDR2 SMNVEV (reference sequence).

The chain has TRBV7-9 and TRBJ1-2, with 7 bases aligning to TRBD1. J gave up 4 bases and V 5 bases, and 13 bases lay outside the gene matches. This CDR3 has 16 residues. CDR1 and CDR2 (germline): SEHNR, FQNEAQ (reference sequence). The DNA of the CDR3 is TGTGCCAGCAGCGAAACAGGGGCGCTATCAACCTATGGCTACACCTTC. Protein product: CASSETGALSTYGYTF.

The chain is built from TRBV29-1 and TRBJ1-2, with 8 bases fitting TRBD1. CDR1 SQVTM and CDR2 ANQGSEA come from the germline V gene. V was clipped by 4 bases and J by 4 bases; unmatched bases: 8. This CDR3 has 14 residues. Here the CDR3 reads CSVVVAGGGYGYTF. CDR3 sequence (DNA): TGCAGCGTTGTAGTGGCAGGGGGCGGCTATGGCTACACCTTC.

The chain is built from TRBV28 and TRBJ2-6; tentatively, D is TRBD1 (5 bases). The CDR3 has 14 residues. Trimming took off 5 bases at V and 3 bases at J, with 8 bases between the two ends. From germline, CDR1 is MDHEN and CDR2 SYDVKM. The CDR3 region has the DNA TGTGCCAGCAGTGGGGCCGGTGGGGCCAACGTCCTGACTTTC. Protein: CASSGAGGANVLTF.

The genes are TRBV10-2 and TRBJ1-1, with a possible D match to TRBD1 (5 bases). V was shortened by 2 bases and J by 8 bases, with 12 bases between the two germline ends. The CDR3 is 13 residues long. CDR1 is WSHSY and CDR2 is SAAADI in the germline V gene. CDR3 in amino acids: CASSEPYSGEAFF. CDR3 nucleotide sequence: TGCGCCAGCAGTGAGCCCTACTCAGGGGAAGCTTTCTTT.

This chain connects TRBV6-1 to TRBJ2-5; 9 bases map to TRBD1. The CDR3 loop spans 15 amino acids. Looked up from germline, CDR1 is MNHNS and CDR2 is SASEGT. The J segment lost 4 bases and the V segment lost 6 bases, leaving 9 bases of the junction unmatched. The CDR3 sequence is CASRTGGNVPETQYF. In nucleotides, the CDR3 is TGTGCCAGCAGAACAGGGGGCAATGTACCAGAGACCCAGTACTTC.